This T cell receptor (beta chain) was recovered during a study of shared clonotypes between healthy human individuals. Study outcomes and limitations: Limited genetic and exposure-history diversity came from having few donors.

Of note for this clone: What it binds is not known.

V lost 5 bases and J lost 7, with 11 bases in between. CDR1 LNHDA and CDR2 SQIVND come from the germline V gene (reference sequence). The CDR3 has 13 residues. TCRdb's table, derived via immunoSEQ multiplex PCR, lists solely in-frame clones and lacks some. The table records around 1 million clones, around three quarters of them present only once. The sample taken for sequencing was memory CD4+ T cells sorted from blood. Indicated subset: CD45RA-negative fraction. The origin of this receptor is a man aged 18 to 30 in good health. This chain uses TRBV19 with TRBJ2-2; D remains unclear. The CDR3 sequence: CASSPALSGELFF. CDR3 in DNA: TGTGCCAGTAGTCCTGCTTTGAGCGGGGAGCTGTTTTTT.